The present entry profiles one T cell receptor beta chain with its context. This receptor's antigen is unknown. Base quality data are lacking; no much larger clone is found one base away. The sample belongs to a study of T cell clonotyping in hematopoietic cell transplantation (dated by TCRdb to the early 2020s). Regarding the research as a whole: A total of about 140 blood samples were gathered in the study from a few dozen consecutive transplant recipients along with their related donors. Patients were recruited between late 2015 and 2017 and followed until late 2020 or death. The research as a whole found: The sample size was limited and the cells went unsorted, which meant the CD4 and CD8 repertoire contributions could not be told apart. Overlap with donor repertoires was found for only a small fraction of recipient repertoires, with over 95% found to appear de novo at the given depth. Broader TCR repertoire diversity after transplant was predicted by Inverse Simpson Index values from donors and from recipients before transplant. A decrease in recipient TCR diversity was observed after transplant, and a progressive increase in pathologically expanded clonotypes was seen from day 30 to day 180.

According to the study, the label for this sample's time point signals: 100 days after allo-HCT. Blood samples were obtained from recipients approximately 28 days before transplant and at days 30, 100 and 180 after transplant. Using Nuclei Lysis Solution, genomic DNA was extracted from unfractionated peripheral blood mononuclear cells that were either fresh or cryopreserved. The immunoSEQ assay, a bias-controlled multiplex PCR with V- and J-specific primers, was used to amplify TCR beta CDR3 regions from genomic DNA. A second PCR step added a proprietary barcode and Illumina adapter sequences to the CDR3 amplicons. An Illumina MiSeq instrument was used to sequence the CDR3 libraries. From the authors' description of their analysis: immunoSEQ Analyzer 3.0 was used for export and quality control, with R Bioconductor and Immunarch used for downstream analyses. Repertoire metrics were calculated using only productive rearrangements within the normalized downsampled data set. In the normalized cohort, a clonotype counted as pathologically expanded if the clonotype was larger than 5 templates. The Inverse Simpson Index was used to measure repertoire diversity. The non-normalized data set was used for CMV-specificity analyses so that all clonotypes could be captured. The source is immuneACCESS, and TCRdb retained only in-frame sequences with V and J called. Part of the clones is not carried over; for the studies checked, unresolved V genes explain less than half of this, and the remainder is unexplained. Clone size and the V and J calls come from that table; the DNA yielded D and trimming. This sample is represented by approximately 9,300 clones; roughly half of them were singletons. Roughly 13% of the sample is taken by the ten largest.

Material: peripheral blood mononuclear cells, obtained 100 days after allogeneic stem cell transplant. This TCR was sampled from a female patient aged 50-59 years who had an allogeneic stem cell transplant from an unrelated donor, so the T cells may come from the graft donor. Some clones in this sample may be carry-over from other donors' samples.

CDR3 protein: CASSLGGQGFEKLFF. At the DNA level, the sequence is TGTGCCAGCAGCTTAGGGGGACAGGGGTTTGAAAAACTGTTTTTT. The rearranged segments are TRBV7-2 and TRBJ1-4, with 10 junctional bases fitting TRBD1. Counted from cysteine to phenylalanine, this CDR3 has 15 amino acids. Here the CDR3 DNA is all that survives: 45 bases in frame from base 1. CDR1 and CDR2 (SGHTA, FQGNSA) derive from the germline V gene. V loses 1 base at its end and J loses 7 bases; junction bases beyond the gene matches: 3.